This T cell receptor beta chain is drawn from a study of identical twins. TCRdb processed the 5' RACE reads anew with MiXCR; each CDR3 protein has one entry. The sample holds more than 350,000 distinct CDR3 sequences, about 10% seen once. Trimming removed 0 bases at V and 3 bases at J, with 15 bases between. Germline V gene lookup returns CDR1 LGHNA and CDR2 YNFKEQ. This CDR3 has 17 residues. V and J are TRBV4-2 and TRBJ2-1, with D maybe TRBD1 (6 bases). What was sequenced was naive T cells sorted from blood. This receptor was obtained from a woman in her 50s in good health. For the CDR3, the DNA is TGTGCCAGCAGCCAAGATCGGTCACAGGGTAGCTACAATGAGCAGTTCTTC. Its translation is CASSQDRSQGSYNEQFF.